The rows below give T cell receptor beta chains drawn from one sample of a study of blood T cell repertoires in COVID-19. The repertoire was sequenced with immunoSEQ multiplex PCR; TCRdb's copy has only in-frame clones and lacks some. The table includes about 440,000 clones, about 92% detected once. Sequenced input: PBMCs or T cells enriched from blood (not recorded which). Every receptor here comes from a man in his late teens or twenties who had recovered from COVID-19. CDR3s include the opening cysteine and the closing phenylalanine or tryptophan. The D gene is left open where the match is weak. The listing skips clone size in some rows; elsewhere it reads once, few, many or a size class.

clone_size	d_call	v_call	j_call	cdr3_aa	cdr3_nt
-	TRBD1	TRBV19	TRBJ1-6	CASSPMTGDNSPLHF	TGTGCCAGTAGCCCTATGACAGGGGATAATTCACCCCTCCACTTT
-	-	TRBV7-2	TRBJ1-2	CASSSQGHYGYTF	TGTGCCAGCAGCTCACAGGGACACTATGGCTACACCTTC
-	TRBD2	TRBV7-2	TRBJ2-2	CASSLSSGIGGGELFF	TGTGCCAGCAGCTTATCTAGCGGGATAGGAGGCGGGGAGCTGTTTTTT
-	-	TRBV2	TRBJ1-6	CASSEAHSYNSPLHF	TGTGCCAGCAGTGAGGCACACTCCTATAATTCACCCCTCCACTTT
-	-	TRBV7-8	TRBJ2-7	CASSLAYQGSGEQYF	TGTGCCAGCAGCTTAGCGTACCAGGGTTCGGGCGAGCAGTACTTC
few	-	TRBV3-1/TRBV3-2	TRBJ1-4	CASSHTRGTTNEKLFF	TGTGCCAGCAGCCATACCCGCGGGACAACTAATGAAAAACTGTTTTTT
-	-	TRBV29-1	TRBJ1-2	CSVGDTPNYGYTF	TGCAGCGTTGGGGACACCCCAAACTATGGCTACACCTTC
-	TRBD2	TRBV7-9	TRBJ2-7	CASRPGEGVYEQYF	TGTGCCAGCAGACCCGGGGAGGGTGTCTACGAGCAGTACTTC
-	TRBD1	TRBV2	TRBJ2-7	CASSRDSGEQYF	TGTGCCAGCAGCCGGGACAGTGGAGAGCAGTACTTC
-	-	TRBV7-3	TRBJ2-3	CASSLGAGLSDTQYF	TGTGCCAGCAGCTTAGGGGCAGGGCTGTCAGATACGCAGTATTTT
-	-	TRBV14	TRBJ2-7	CASSHGIDDEQYF	TGTGCCAGCAGCCATGGTATAGATGACGAGCAGTACTTC
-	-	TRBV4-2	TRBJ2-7	CASSGNSDGAYEQYF	TGTGCCAGCAGCGGGAATAGTGACGGGGCCTACGAGCAGTACTTC
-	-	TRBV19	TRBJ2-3	CASSERLTDTQYF	TGTGCCAGTAGTGAGCGGCTCACAGATACGCAGTATTTT
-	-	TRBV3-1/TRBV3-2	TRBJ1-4	CASSQATVYNEKLFF	TGTGCCAGCAGCCAAGCTACAGTTTATAATGAAAAACTGTTTTTT
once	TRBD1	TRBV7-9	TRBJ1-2	CASSSPRTGTGDNGYTF	TGTGCCAGCAGCTCACCACGAACCGGGACAGGGGACAATGGCTACACCTTC
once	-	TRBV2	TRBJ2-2	CASSRDSGELFF	TGTGCCAGCAGCCGGGACTCCGGGGAGCTGTTTTTT
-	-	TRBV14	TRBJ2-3	CASSQDGGVLADTQYF	TGTGCCAGCAGCCAAGACGGAGGGGTCCTAGCAGATACGCAGTATTTT
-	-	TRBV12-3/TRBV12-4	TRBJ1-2	CATGLSYGYTF	TGTGCCACGGGACTTTCGTATGGCTACACCTTC
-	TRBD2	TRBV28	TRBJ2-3	CASGTSGRDTQYF	TGTGCCAGCGGGACTAGCGGGAGGGATACGCAGTATTTT
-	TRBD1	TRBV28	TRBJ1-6	CASSQLAGGGGSPLHF	TGTGCCAGCAGCCAGTTGGCAGGGGGCGGGGGCTCACCCCTCCACTTT
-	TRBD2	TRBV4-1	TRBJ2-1	CASSFQLAAYNEQFF	TGCGCCAGCAGCTTCCAACTAGCGGCCTACAATGAGCAGTTCTTC
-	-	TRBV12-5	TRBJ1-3	CASGLVPAGNTIYF	TGTGCTAGTGGTTTGGTACCGGCTGGAAACACCATATATTTT
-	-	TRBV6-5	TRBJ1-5	CASSLLGDLNQPQHF	TGTGCCAGCAGTTTACTCGGGGATCTCAATCAGCCCCAGCATTTT
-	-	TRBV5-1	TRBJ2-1	CASSLDFSRFGEQFF	TGCGCCAGCAGCTTGGATTTTAGTAGATTCGGTGAGCAGTTCTTC
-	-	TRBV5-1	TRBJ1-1	CASSFGLNTEAFF	TGCGCCAGCAGCTTTGGACTAAACACTGAAGCTTTCTTT
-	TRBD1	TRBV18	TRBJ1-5	CASSPPGQGGSQPQHF	TGTGCCAGCTCACCACCAGGACAGGGTGGGTCTCAGCCCCAGCATTTT
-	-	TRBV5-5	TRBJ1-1	CASRAGLNTEAFF	TGTGCCAGCCGGGCAGGGTTGAACACTGAAGCTTTCTTT
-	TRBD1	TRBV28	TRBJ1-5	CASSNRGLDQPQHF	TGTGCCAGCAGTAACAGGGGGCTGGATCAGCCCCAGCATTTT
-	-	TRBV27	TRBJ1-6	CASSSNRPGPSEGSPLHF	TGTGCCAGCAGTTCCAATCGGCCCGGGCCTAGTGAGGGTTCACCCCTCCACTTT
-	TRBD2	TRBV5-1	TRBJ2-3	CASSLLASGATDTQYF	TGCGCCAGCAGCTTGTTGGCTAGCGGGGCCACAGATACGCAGTATTTT
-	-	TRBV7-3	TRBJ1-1	CASSLMGSTEAFF	TGTGCCAGCAGCCTCATGGGCAGCACTGAAGCTTTCTTT
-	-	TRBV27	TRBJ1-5	CASSPRQFNQPQHF	TGTGCCAGCAGTCCCCGACAGTTCAATCAGCCCCAGCATTTT
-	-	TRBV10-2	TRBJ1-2	CASTAGNAGYTF	TGCGCCAGCACCGCCGGGAACGCTGGCTACACCTTC
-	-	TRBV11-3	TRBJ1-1	CASRERDSYTEAFF	TGTGCCAGCCGAGAACGAGACAGTTACACTGAAGCTTTCTTT
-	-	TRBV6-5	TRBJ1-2	CASSYEGRGRYTF	TGTGCCAGCAGTTACGAGGGCCGCGGTCGCTACACCTTC
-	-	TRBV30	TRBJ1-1	CAWSDRDMNTEAFF	TGTGCCTGGAGTGACAGGGATATGAACACTGAAGCTTTCTTT
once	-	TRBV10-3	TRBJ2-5	CAISPSLEQKETQYF	TGTGCCATCAGCCCATCCCTCGAACAGAAAGAGACCCAGTACTTC
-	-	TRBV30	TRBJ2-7	CAWVQGYEQYF	TGTGCCTGGGTACAGGGATACGAGCAGTACTTC
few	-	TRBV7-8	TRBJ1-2	CASSLQSGDYGYTF	TGTGCCAGCAGCTTACAGTCAGGCGATTATGGCTACACCTTC
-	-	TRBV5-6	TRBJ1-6	CASSLDPGANSPLHF	TGTGCCAGCAGCTTGGATCCAGGGGCCAATTCACCCCTCCACTTT
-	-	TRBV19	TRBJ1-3	CASSRGSGNTIYF	TGTGCCAGTAGTCGGGGATCTGGAAACACCATATATTTT
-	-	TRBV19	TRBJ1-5	CASRGGWDQPQHF	TGTGCCAGTAGAGGGGGTTGGGATCAGCCCCAGCATTTT
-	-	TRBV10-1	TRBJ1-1	CASSLYRAGAEAFF	TGCGCCAGCAGTCTGTACAGGGCCGGGGCTGAAGCTTTCTTT
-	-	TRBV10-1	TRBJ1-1	CASSHGQNTEAFF	TGCGCCAGCAGTCACGGACAGAACACTGAAGCTTTCTTT
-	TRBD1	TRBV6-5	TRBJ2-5	CASELTGNLKTQYF	TGTGCCAGCGAATTGACAGGGAACTTAAAGACCCAGTACTTC
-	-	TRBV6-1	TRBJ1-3	CASSEWNSSGNTIYF	TGTGCCAGCAGTGAGTGGAACAGTTCCGGAAACACCATATATTTT
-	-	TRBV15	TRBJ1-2	CATSREGHQAKFYGYTF	TGTGCCACCAGCAGAGAAGGTCATCAGGCTAAATTCTATGGCTACACCTTC
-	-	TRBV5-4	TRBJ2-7	CASSSGNRDSNEQYF	TGTGCCAGCAGCTCCGGGAACAGGGATTCGAACGAGCAGTACTTC
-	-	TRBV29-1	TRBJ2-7	CSVLASYEQYF	TGCAGCGTCCTAGCTTCTTACGAGCAGTACTTC
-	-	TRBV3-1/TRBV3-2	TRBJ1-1	CASSQEFGLAEAFF	TGTGCCAGCAGCCAAGAATTCGGTCTCGCTGAAGCTTTCTTT
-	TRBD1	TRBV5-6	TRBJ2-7	CASSWGQGSSYEQYF	TGTGCCAGCAGCTGGGGACAGGGGAGCTCCTACGAGCAGTACTTC
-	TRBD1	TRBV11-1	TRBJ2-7	CASSSGTGFAEQYF	TGTGCCAGCAGCTCCGGGACAGGGTTCGCCGAGCAGTACTTC
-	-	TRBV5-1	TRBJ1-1	CASSQGGDLRAFF	TGCGCCAGCAGCCAGGGAGGGGATCTGAGGGCTTTCTTT